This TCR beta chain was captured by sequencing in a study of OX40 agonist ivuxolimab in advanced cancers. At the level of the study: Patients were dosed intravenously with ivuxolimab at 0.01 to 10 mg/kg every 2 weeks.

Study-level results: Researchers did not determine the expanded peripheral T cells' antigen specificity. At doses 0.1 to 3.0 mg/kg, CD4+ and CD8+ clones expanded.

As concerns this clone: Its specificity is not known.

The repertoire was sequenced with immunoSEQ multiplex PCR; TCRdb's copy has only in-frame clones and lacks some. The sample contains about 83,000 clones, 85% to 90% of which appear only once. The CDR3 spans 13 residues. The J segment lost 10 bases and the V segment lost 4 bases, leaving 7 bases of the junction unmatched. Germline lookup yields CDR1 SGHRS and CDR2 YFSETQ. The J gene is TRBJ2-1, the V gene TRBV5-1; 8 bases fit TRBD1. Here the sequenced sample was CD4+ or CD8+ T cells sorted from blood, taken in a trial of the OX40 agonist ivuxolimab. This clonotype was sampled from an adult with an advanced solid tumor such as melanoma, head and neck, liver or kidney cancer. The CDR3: CASSPQGDREQFF. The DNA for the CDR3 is TGCGCCAGCAGCCCGCAGGGGGACAGGGAGCAGTTCTTC.